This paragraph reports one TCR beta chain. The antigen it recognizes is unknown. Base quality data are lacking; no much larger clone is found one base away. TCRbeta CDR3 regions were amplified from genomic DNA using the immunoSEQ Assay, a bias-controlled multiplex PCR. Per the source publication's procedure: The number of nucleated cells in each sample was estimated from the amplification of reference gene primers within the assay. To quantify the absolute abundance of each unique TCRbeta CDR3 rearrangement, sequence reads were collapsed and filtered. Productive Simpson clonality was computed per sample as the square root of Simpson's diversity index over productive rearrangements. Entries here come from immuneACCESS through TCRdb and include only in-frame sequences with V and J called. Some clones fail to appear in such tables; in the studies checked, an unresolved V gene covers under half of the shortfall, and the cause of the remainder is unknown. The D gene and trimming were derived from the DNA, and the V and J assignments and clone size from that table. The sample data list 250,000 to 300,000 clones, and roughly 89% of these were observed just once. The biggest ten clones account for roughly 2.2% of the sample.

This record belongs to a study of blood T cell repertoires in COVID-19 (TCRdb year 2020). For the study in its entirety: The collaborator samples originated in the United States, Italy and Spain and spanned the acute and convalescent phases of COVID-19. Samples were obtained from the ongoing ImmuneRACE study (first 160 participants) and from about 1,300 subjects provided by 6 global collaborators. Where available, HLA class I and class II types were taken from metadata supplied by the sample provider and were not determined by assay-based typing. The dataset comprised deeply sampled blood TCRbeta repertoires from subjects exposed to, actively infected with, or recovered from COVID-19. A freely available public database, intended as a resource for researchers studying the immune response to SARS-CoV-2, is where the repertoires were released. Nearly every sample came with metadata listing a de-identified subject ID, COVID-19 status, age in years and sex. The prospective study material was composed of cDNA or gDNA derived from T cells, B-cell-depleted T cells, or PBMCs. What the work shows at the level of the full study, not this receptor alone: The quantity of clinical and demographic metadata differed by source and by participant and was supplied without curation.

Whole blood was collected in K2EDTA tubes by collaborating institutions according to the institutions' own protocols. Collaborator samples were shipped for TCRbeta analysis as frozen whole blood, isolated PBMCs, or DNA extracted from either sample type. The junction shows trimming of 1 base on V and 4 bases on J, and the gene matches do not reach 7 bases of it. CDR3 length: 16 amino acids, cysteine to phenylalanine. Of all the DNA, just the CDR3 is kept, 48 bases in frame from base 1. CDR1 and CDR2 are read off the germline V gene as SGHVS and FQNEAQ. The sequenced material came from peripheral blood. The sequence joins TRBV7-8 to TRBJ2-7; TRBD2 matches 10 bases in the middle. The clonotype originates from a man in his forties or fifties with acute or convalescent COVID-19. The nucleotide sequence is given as TGTGCCAGCAGCTTAGGTTCCAGCGGGGGGGCTTACGAGCAGTACTTC. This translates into CASSLGSSGGAYEQYF.